The rows below give T cell receptor beta chains drawn from one sample of a study of Ad26.COV2.S vaccination and SARS-CoV-2 variants. Libraries were prepared by immunoSEQ multiplex PCR; TCRdb keeps only in-frame clonotypes and omits some of them. The profile shows roughly 700,000 clones, 80% to 90% of them singletons. The sequences come from peripheral blood, collected in a trial of Ad26.COV2.S vaccine versus placebo. These receptors were obtained from a person aged 18-60 years who received the Ad26.COV2.S COVID-19 vaccine or a placebo. The CDR3 runs from the conserved cysteine through the conserved F or W. D genes are given only for firm matches. A clone size is listed for some rows: how often the clone was seen (once, few, many), or a class if it is expanded.

cdr3_aa cdr3_nt v_call clone_size j_call d_call
CATTSGSYNEQFF TGTGCCACGACTAGCGGATCCTACAATGAGCAGTTCTTC TRBV15 once TRBJ2-1 TRBD2
CASSGSLAGPDTQYF TGCGCCAGCAGTGGTTCACTAGCGGGACCAGATACGCAGTATTTT TRBV5-1 NA TRBJ2-3 TRBD2
CSVWGAGQGAFPLMNTEAFF TGCAGCGTGTGGGGTGCTGGACAGGGGGCCTTCCCTTTGATGAACACTGAAGCTTTCTTT TRBV29-1 NA TRBJ1-1 TRBD1
CASSLSDRGGSYEQYF TGTGCCAGCAGTTTATCCGACAGGGGAGGAAGTTACGAGCAGTACTTC TRBV27 NA TRBJ2-7 TRBD1
CASSMEFGGTEAFF TGTGCCAGTAGTATGGAATTCGGGGGGACTGAAGCTTTCTTT TRBV19 NA TRBJ1-1 NA
CSVAHGGGTEAFF TGCAGCGTGGCCCACGGCGGAGGCACTGAAGCTTTCTTT TRBV29-1 NA TRBJ1-1 NA
CASSYSSTDTQYF TGTGCCAGCAGTTACTCTAGCACAGATACGCAGTATTTT TRBV6-2/TRBV6-3 NA TRBJ2-3 NA
CASSQEGGPNEQFF TGTGCCAGCAGCCAAGAGGGGGGCCCCAATGAGCAGTTCTTC TRBV3-1/TRBV3-2 NA TRBJ2-1 NA
CASSDSRGYGYTF TGTGCCAGCAGTGACTCGAGGGGCTATGGCTACACCTTC TRBV6-4 NA TRBJ1-2 NA
CATAGSIGGDEKLFF TGTGCCACCGCGGGGTCGATCGGGGGCGATGAAAAACTGTTTTTT TRBV15 NA TRBJ1-4 NA
CASSPGPTPGEQYF TGCGCCAGCAGCCCAGGACCTACCCCGGGTGAGCAGTACTTC TRBV5-1 NA TRBJ2-7 NA
CASSPTGDNQPQHF TGTGCCAGTAGCCCTACAGGGGACAATCAGCCCCAGCATTTT TRBV19 NA TRBJ1-5 TRBD1
CSSLGAVETQYF TGCAGCTCATTAGGGGCCGTGGAGACCCAGTACTTC TRBV29-1 NA TRBJ2-5 NA
CASSEYGGLAYNEQFF TGTGCCAGCAGTGAATATGGAGGACTCGCTTACAATGAGCAGTTCTTC TRBV25-1 NA TRBJ2-1 NA
CATQGQGAAGELFF TGTGCCACCCAGGGACAGGGGGCGGCCGGGGAGCTGTTTTTT TRBV19 NA TRBJ2-2 TRBD1
CASSQVGSKSSYNSPLHF TGTGCCAGCAGCCAAGTGGGCAGTAAAAGCTCCTATAATTCACCCCTCCACTTT TRBV3-1/TRBV3-2 NA TRBJ1-6 NA
CASSQEGWNTGELFF TGTGCCAGCAGCCAAGAGGGCTGGAACACCGGGGAGCTGTTTTTT TRBV3-1/TRBV3-2 once TRBJ2-2 NA
CATSPVGEATGELFF TGTGCCACCAGCCCCGTCGGGGAAGCCACCGGGGAGCTGTTTTTT TRBV15 NA TRBJ2-2 NA
CASSIPKRELFF TGTGCCAGTAGTATACCGAAGCGGGAACTGTTTTTT TRBV19 few TRBJ1-4 NA
CASSVKNTEAFF TGTGCCAGCAGCGTCAAGAACACTGAAGCTTTCTTT TRBV7-9 few TRBJ1-1 NA
CSVDQGLAGRELFF TGCAGCGTTGATCAAGGACTAGCGGGTCGGGAGCTGTTTTTT TRBV29-1 NA TRBJ2-2 TRBD2
CASSMRGDNSPLHF TGTGCCAGTAGTATGCGGGGGGACAATTCACCCCTCCACTTT TRBV19 NA TRBJ1-6 NA
CASGQSPKGQSTDTQYF TGTGCTAGTGGTCAGTCTCCCAAGGGACAGAGCACAGATACGCAGTATTTT TRBV12-5 NA TRBJ2-3 TRBD1
CASSLLPGSDYEQYF TGCGCCAGCAGCTTACTTCCGGGGTCCGACTACGAGCAGTACTTC TRBV5-1 NA TRBJ2-7 NA
CASSLSLSWGELFF TGCGCCAGCAGCTTGTCACTGAGTTGGGGGGAGCTGTTTTTT TRBV5-1 NA TRBJ2-2 NA
CASSFGQGWDSNYGYTF NA TRBV11-2 NA TRBJ1-2 NA
CASSVDQETQYF TGTGCCAGCAGCGTAGACCAAGAGACCCAGTACTTC TRBV9 few TRBJ2-5 NA
CASSPGTADTQYF TGTGCCAGCAGCCCCGGGACGGCAGATACGCAGTATTTT TRBV25-1 NA TRBJ2-3 NA
CAWSVLRLSEAFF TGTGCCTGGAGTGTACTGAGGCTATCTGAAGCTTTCTTT TRBV30 NA TRBJ1-1 NA
CASSQPVWGGTGELFF TGTGCCAGCAGCCAACCGGTCTGGGGCGGCACCGGGGAGCTGTTTTTT TRBV11-2 NA TRBJ2-2 NA
CASRGEFYGYTF TGTGCCAGCAGGGGGGAGTTCTATGGCTACACCTTC TRBV5-5 NA TRBJ1-2 NA
CAWTRPGGTEAFF TGTGCCTGGACCAGACCGGGGGGGACTGAAGCTTTCTTT TRBV30 once TRBJ1-1 NA
CASSIEAAGSAQYF TGTGCCAGTAGTATAGAGGCCGCCGGAAGTGCGCAGTACTTC TRBV19 NA TRBJ2-7 NA
CASSHSGTVNEKLFF TGTGCCAGCAGCCACTCCGGGACAGTAAATGAAAAACTGTTTTTT TRBV4-2 NA TRBJ1-4 TRBD1
CASSQIAGMSSYNEQFF TGTGCCAGCAGCCAAATAGCGGGGATGAGCTCCTACAATGAGCAGTTCTTC TRBV7-3 NA TRBJ2-1 TRBD2
CASSKATVPSTDTQYF TGTGCCAGCAGCAAAGCGACGGTCCCTAGCACAGATACGCAGTATTTT TRBV21-1 NA TRBJ2-3 NA
CASSFLLAGSDEQFF TGTGCCAGCAGTTTCTTACTAGCGGGATCGGATGAGCAGTTCTTC TRBV27 NA TRBJ2-1 TRBD2
CASSPRGGRVHIQYF TGTGCCAGCTCACCGAGGGGTGGAAGGGTACACATTCAGTACTTC TRBV18 NA TRBJ2-4 NA
CASSRDAGGGDEQFF TGTGCCAGCAGCCGAGACGCGGGAGGTGGGGATGAGCAGTTCTTC TRBV5-4 NA TRBJ2-1 TRBD2
CASSLARQGQPTNSPLHF TGTGCCAGCAGCTTAGCCCGACAGGGGCAACCTACCAATTCACCCCTCCACTTT TRBV7-9 NA TRBJ1-6 TRBD1
CASSVEWGTDTQYF TGTGCCAGCAGCGTAGAATGGGGCACAGATACGCAGTATTTT TRBV9 NA TRBJ2-3 NA
CASRPGEAHLHEQYF TGTGCCAGCAGACCTGGAGAGGCTCACCTCCACGAGCAGTACTTC TRBV6-5 few TRBJ2-7 NA